This T cell receptor beta chain is from a study of regulatory dendritic cells for organ transplantation. Study-level results: Mature dendritic cells appeared to drive more memory CD8+ clonal expansion than regulatory ones. The most alloreactive TCR clonotypes were found in resting memory CD8+ cells.

CD4+ or CD8+ T cells were sorted as naive CD45RA+ or memory CD45RO+. V lost 5 bases, J lost 15 bases, and 22 bases lay in between. The CDR3 runs 14 residues. Germline CDR1 reads SGHTA; CDR2 reads FQGNSA. A remark on this clone: Its antigen is currently unknown.

Method: immunoSEQ multiplex PCR; TCRdb's copy keeps in-frame clones and lacks some. This sample has about 29,000 clones, with roughly 85% found just once. This TCR was recovered from a human donor in good health. The chain couples TRBV7-2 to TRBJ1-4; weak D call: TRBD1 (5 bases). The sequenced material came from naive CD4+ T cells from blood. The subset was: CD45RA+ naive T cells. CDR3 sequence: CASSPGRSGQRVFF. CDR3 bases: TGTGCCAGCAGCCCAGGGCGTTCGGGCCAAAGAGTGTTTTTT. The full variable domain, in which reference TRBV7-2 and TRBJ1-4 provide the parts outside the CDR3, is GAGVSQSPSNKVTEKGKDVELRCDPISGHTALYWYRQSLGQGLEFLIYFQGNSAPDKSGLPSDRFSAERTGGSVSTLTIQRTQQEDSAVYLCASSPGRSGQRVFFGSGTQLSVL.